This record looks at one T cell receptor (beta chain) sequence and its context. The assay was immunoSEQ multiplex PCR, and TCRdb's table has in-frame clones only and misses some. Of tens of thousands of clones listed, around 90% are singletons. The sample comes from a study of technical replicates of blood from a handful of donors. This CDR3 has 14 residues. Trimming cost V 9 bases and J 3 bases; bases outside gene matches: 6. Germline CDR1 reads MNHEY; CDR2 reads SMNVEV (reference sequence). This sequence was found in a human donor in good health. Source material: T cells isolated from PBMCs. The chain carries TRBV27 and TRBJ2-7; TRBD1 matches at 12 bases. Written as DNA, the CDR3 is TGTGCCAGTCAAGGGACAGGGGGCGTCTACGAGCAGTACTTC. Translation gives CASQGTGGVYEQYF.